This T cell receptor beta chain was obtained from a study of blood T cells in healthy people across ages. Isolation per sample recovered at least 7 million PBMCs. Then a second PCR, running about 6 to 11 cycles, was carried out with a sample-barcoded 5' primer and a J-beta primer mix. TCRdb ran MiXCR on the 5' RACE reads and lists one entry per CDR3 protein. Of roughly 1,500,000 distinct CDR3 sequences detected, approximately 40% appear once; the ten largest clones hold 7.9%. V shed 3 bases, J shed 5 bases, and the junction held 7 bases outside the gene matches. The CDR3 has 15 residues. The chain recombines TRBV12-3 or TRBV12-4 with TRBJ2-1, with 7 bases fitting TRBD2. The clonotype was recovered from a woman aged 18-29 years in good health. The sample consisted of blood. DNA for the CDR3: TGTGCCAGCAGTTTTAAGAACGGGGGGAACAATGAGCAGTTCTTC. Its translation is CASSFKNGGNNEQFF.